One and the same sample provided the 21 T cell receptor beta chains below, sequenced in a study of blood T cell repertoires in COVID-19. Repertoires were generated with immunoSEQ multiplex PCR, while TCRdb's copy carries only in-frame clones and drops some. This table has 210,000 or so clones, around nine tenths appearing once. Sequences were obtained from PBMCs or T cells enriched from blood (not recorded which). These receptors originate from a woman aged 25-40 years who had been exposed to COVID-19.

This sequence joins TRBV5-5 and TRBJ2-7; 14 nucleotides line up with TRBD2. The CDR3 runs 17 residues. V lost 2 bases to trimming and J lost 3 bases; unmatched junction nucleotides: 7. Germline values: CDR1 SGHKS, CDR2 YYEKEE (reference sequence). The DNA of the CDR3 is TGTGCCAGCAGCTTCGGACTAGCGGGAGGAGGGGGCTACGAGCAGTACTTC. Translating gives CASSFGLAGGGGYEQYF.

The rearrangement links TRBV3-1 (or the pseudogene TRBV3-2) to TRBJ2-3; D might be TRBD1 (5 bases). Deletions cut 4 bases from V and 8 bases from J, with 13 bases between. The germline gives CDR1 LGHDT, CDR2 YNNKEL (reference sequence). The CDR3 runs to 13 residues. CDR3: CASSPDSPGTQYF. CDR3 DNA: TGTGCCAGCAGCCCCGACAGCCCAGGTACGCAGTATTTT.

The chain employs TRBV9 and TRBJ1-2; the match to TRBD1 covers 7 bases. V shed 0 bases and J 5 bases; nucleotides not matched to a gene: 7. Per germline, CDR1 SGDLS and CDR2 YYNGEE. The CDR3 is 15 residues long. CDR3 coding DNA: TGTGCCAGCAGCGTAGGGCCGGGACAGAGTTATGGCTACACCTTC. This sequence encodes CASSVGPGQSYGYTF.

The rearrangement links TRBV3-1 (or the pseudogene TRBV3-2) to TRBJ1-2, with D possibly matching TRBD1 (6 bases). This CDR3 is built from 15 residues. Trimming took 4 bases from V and 1 from J, leaving 13 bases between them. The germline V gene has CDR1 LGHDT and CDR2 YNNKEL (reference sequence). The CDR3 DNA reads as TGTGCCAGCAGCCCTTCCCGGACAGATAACTATGGCTACACCTTC. This sequence encodes CASSPSRTDNYGYTF.

V usage is TRBV28 and J usage is TRBJ1-5; D perhaps matches TRBD1 (6 bases). The CDR3 spans 12 residues. Germline V gene lookup returns CDR1 MDHEN and CDR2 SYDVKM. The CDR3 loop is CGHGGGRQPQHF. The CDR3 coding sequence is TGTGGACATGGGGGGGGCCGCCAGCCCCAGCATTTT.

The chain joins TRBV6-5 to TRBJ2-7; 11 bases match TRBD1. The CDR3 has 14 amino acids. Germline CDR1 MNHEY, CDR2 SVGAGI. J gave up 3 bases and V 6 bases, and 4 bases lay outside the gene matches. The CDR3 DNA follows: TGTGCCAGCAGCGCCGGGACAGGGGGCTACGAGCAGTACTTC. Protein product: CASSAGTGGYEQYF.

This sequence joins TRBV5-6 and TRBJ1-1; D is possibly TRBD1 (5 bases). CDR3 length: 12 amino acids. Trimming took 0 bases from V and 6 from J, leaving 6 bases between them. Germline-derived CDR1 and CDR2 are SGHDT and YYEEEE. CDR3 sequence reads: CASSLAGSEAFF. The DNA for the CDR3 is TGTGCCAGCAGCTTGGCAGGGTCTGAAGCTTTCTTT.

The chain joins TRBV19 to TRBJ2-2; the match to TRBD1 covers 8 bases. Per germline, CDR1 LNHDA and CDR2 SQIVND (reference sequence). The CDR3 has 15 amino acids. The junction had 7 bases not matched to a gene; V was cut back by 4 bases and J by 6 bases. The CDR3, as DNA: TGTGCCAGTAGTACCTACAGGGGGGTCGCCGGGGAGCTGTTTTTT. Translated: CASSTYRGVAGELFF.

V usage is TRBV30 and J usage is TRBJ1-1, with D possibly matching TRBD1 (6 bases). The ends were cut back, 2 bases at V and 4 bases at J, with 14 bases in the middle. CDR3 length: 14 amino acids. Germline V lookup: CDR1 GTSNPN, CDR2 SVGIG (reference sequence). The DNA for the CDR3 is TGTGCCTGGAGTAGGACAGCAGAAGGCACTGAAGCTTTCTTT. Translating gives CAWSRTAEGTEAFF. Supplemented by reference TRBV30 and TRBJ1-1, the full variable domain reads SQTIHQWPATLVQPVGSPLSLECTVEGTSNPNLYWYRQAAGRGLQLLFYSVGIGQISSEVPQNLSASRPQDRQFILSSKKLLLSDSGFYLCAWSRTAEGTEAFFGQGTRLTVV.

V usage is TRBV19 and J usage is TRBJ2-3, with a tentative D call TRBD2 (6 bases). The germline V gene encodes CDR1 LNHDA and CDR2 SQIVND (reference sequence). The CDR3 length is 14 residues. V lost 3 bases and J 2 bases, leaving 9 bases between the germline ends. This CDR3 reads CASSMGLPTDTQYF. DNA of the CDR3: TGTGCCAGTAGTATGGGACTTCCCACAGATACGCAGTATTTT.

This sequence joins TRBV18 and TRBJ1-2; possible D gene TRBD1, 6 bases. Germline V lookup: CDR1 KGHSH, CDR2 LQKENI. This CDR3 is 13 amino acids long. The V end was cut by 1 base, the J end by 4 bases, with 7 bases between. CDR3 sequence reads: CASSPRQVYGYTF. The CDR3 DNA reads TGTGCCAGCTCACCACGACAGGTCTATGGCTACACCTTC.

The genes are TRBV5-6 and TRBJ1-1; 9 bases map to TRBD1. The V gene end was trimmed by 3 bases and the J gene end by 9 bases; junction bases not matched to a gene: 9. The germline gives CDR1 SGHDT, CDR2 YYEEEE. The CDR3 sequence is 14 residues long. The CDR3 loop reads CASSSGDRDLKAFF. The CDR3 DNA sequence: TGTGCCAGCAGCTCAGGGGACAGGGATCTCAAAGCTTTCTTT.

This chain connects TRBV21-1 to TRBJ2-7; TRBD1 was called by the table and not checked on the DNA. TRBV21-1 is described as a pseudogene. The CDR3 is made up of 15 amino acids. The CDR3 protein is CASSKGGQGAYEQYF. Here the CDR3 DNA reads TGTGCCAGCAGCAAAGGGGGGCAGGGGGCGTACGAGCAGTACTTC.

The chain carries TRBV5-4 and TRBJ2-2; TRBD1 is a possible D gene (6 bases). Germline V gives CDR1 SGHNT, CDR2 YYREEE (reference sequence). The V and J ends lost 4 bases and 1 base respectively, with 11 bases between them. CDR3 size: 15 residues. CDR3 region: CASSRRGWNTGELFF. DNA for the CDR3: TGTGCCAGCAGCCGCAGGGGATGGAACACCGGGGAGCTGTTTTTT. The whole variable domain, filled in from reference TRBV5-4 and TRBJ2-2, reads ETGVTQSPTHLIKTRGQQVTLRCSSQSGHNTVSWYQQALGQGPQFIFQYYREEENGRGNFPPRFSGLQFPNYSSELNVNALELDDSALYLCASSRRGWNTGELFFGEGSRLTVL.

Here the CDR3 reads CASRYDRDNTGELFF. Written as DNA, the CDR3 is TGTGCCAGTAGGTACGACAGGGATAACACCGGGGAGCTGTTTTTT. This chain joins TRBV19 and TRBJ2-2; 7 bases align to TRBD1. Germline V gene data show CDR1 as LNHDA and CDR2 as SQIVND (reference sequence). The CDR3 runs 15 residues. Germline trimming cut 6 bases from V and 2 bases from J; bases unmatched to any gene: 6.

This chain links TRBV14 with TRBJ1-2, with 8 bases lining up with TRBD1. This CDR3 has 18 amino acids. CDR1 SGHDN and CDR2 FVKESK come from the germline V gene. V shed 2 bases and J 7 bases; nucleotides not matched to a gene: 18. The CDR3 DNA is TGTGCCAGCAGCCAACCCGACTATAGGACAGGGCGAGTTCTTGGCTACACCTTC. It is translated as CASSQPDYRTGRVLGYTF.

The sample holds one count of this clone. The V call is TRBV6-2 or TRBV6-3, the J call TRBJ2-1, with TRBD2 identical over 7 bases. The trim removed 4 bases at V and 8 bases at J, leaving 8 bases unmatched. The CDR3 extends over 14 amino acids. The germline V gene has CDR1 MNHEY and CDR2 SVGEGT. CDR3 sequence reads: CASSSWTRPDEQFF. Here the CDR3 DNA reads TGTGCCAGCAGTTCTTGGACTAGGCCAGATGAGCAGTTCTTC.

The rearrangement links TRBV11-2 to TRBJ1-3; tentative D call: TRBD1 (6 bases). The CDR3 loop spans 14 amino acids. Germline CDR1 and CDR2: SGHAT and FQNNGV. Trimming removed 4 bases from V and 2 bases from J, with 9 bases in between. CDR3 sequence (DNA): TGTGCCAGCAGCTCCAACAGGGCTGGAAACACCATATATTTT. Amino acids: CASSSNRAGNTIYF.

This clone was counted a single time. V usage is TRBV20-1 and J usage is TRBJ2-5; no clear D gene. CDR3 length equals 12 residues. Germline CDR1 reads DFQATT; CDR2 reads SNEGSKA (reference sequence). V lost 3 bases and J lost 3, with 8 bases in between. CDR3 DNA sequence: TGCAGTGCTAGTAGAGTAAAAGAGACCCAGTACTTC. As protein: CSASRVKETQYF.

The chain recombines TRBV5-4 with TRBJ2-1; 7 bases fit TRBD1. V shed 4 bases and J 4 bases; nucleotides not matched to a gene: 8. The CDR3 is made up of 15 amino acids. Germline V gives CDR1 SGHNT, CDR2 YYREEE (reference sequence). This chain's CDR3 is CASSNRDRAYNEQFF. CDR3 coding DNA: TGTGCCAGCAGCAACCGGGACAGAGCATACAATGAGCAGTTCTTC.

This clone was detected a few times. V is TRBV19 and J is TRBJ1-1; D is unclear. The V gene's germline CDR1 is LNHDA and CDR2 SQIVND (reference sequence). V shed 7 bases and J shed 1 base, with 10 bases lying between them. This CDR3 is 13 amino acids long. DNA of the CDR3: TGTGCCAGTATTCGTACAGCGAACACTGAAGCTTTCTTT. Encoded protein: CASIRTANTEAFF.